This T cell receptor beta chain was recorded in a study of blood T cell repertoires in COVID-19. Across the whole study: Donors in the United States, Italy and Spain gave samples during acute or convalescent COVID-19. The cDNA or gDNA used as material had been derived from T cells, B-cell-depleted T cells, or PBMCs.

This clone was seen only a few times. V lost 0 bases, J lost 3 bases, and 12 bases lay in between. Germline V CDR1 and CDR2: SGHTA, FQGNSA. This CDR3 comprises 16 residues. Per the original data handling: Reference gene primer amplification gave nucleated cell count estimates. Generated by immunoSEQ multiplex PCR, the TCRdb table keeps only in-frame clones and is missing some. V and J calls and clone size are given by that table; D and trimming were obtained from the DNA. The table has about 220,000 clones, approximately 80% seen once. The chain combines TRBV7-2 with TRBJ1-3; D uncertain. The sequence was obtained from a human donor in a cohort sampled during active COVID-19. The sequenced material came from peripheral blood. The CDR3 sequence: CASSLAGRRGGNTIYF. CDR3 in DNA: TGTGCCAGCAGCTTAGCTGGGAGACGGGGTGGAAACACCATATATTTT.